The T cell receptor beta chain described here comes from a study of blood T cells in healthy people across ages. This clonotype has just a few counts. CDR3 length equals 15 residues. V was clipped by 4 bases and J by 0 bases; unmatched bases: 3. Germline CDR1 and CDR2: MNHNS and SASEGT. The second PCR ran roughly 6 to 11 cycles with a sample-barcoded 5' primer and J-beta primers. Each CDR3 protein is one row after TCRdb ran MiXCR on the 5' RACE reads. The sample comprises some 1.4 million distinct CDR3 sequences, roughly 40% of which are singletons, and 6.5% to 10% rests with the top ten. The source is a young woman in good health. The sample comprised blood. The chain recombines TRBV6-1 with TRBJ2-3; 8 bases align to TRBD1. The CDR3 sequence: CASSGTGSSTDTQYF. In DNA form, the CDR3 reads TGTGCCAGCAGTGGGACAGGGTCTAGCACAGATACGCAGTATTTT.